This T cell receptor (beta chain) was obtained from a study of T cell repertoires in cytomegalovirus infection. TCRdb re-called the reads with MiXCR, one entry per CDR3 protein. The sample contains 700,000 to 850,000 distinct CDR3 sequences, approximately 30% of which appear only once. Trimming removed 4 bases from V and 1 base from J, with 1 base in between. Germline loops: CDR1 KGHDR, CDR2 SFDVKD. This CDR3 region has 12 residues. With regard to this clonotype: Its antigen is not identified.

The clonotype comes from a human donor in good health (CMV status not recorded). Some clones in this sample may be carry-over from other donors' samples. The chain uses TRBV24-1 and TRBJ1-5; D is unclear. The specimen was cultured CD8+ T cells from PBMCs, collected from culture after CMV antigen stimulation. The CDR3 sequence: CATSESNQPQHF. As DNA, the CDR3 is TGTGCCACCAGTGAGAGCAATCAGCCCCAGCATTTT.